This TCR beta chain was identified during a study of T-cell reconstitution after alpha-beta-depleted transplantation in children. V was cut by 5 bases and J by 0 bases, with 8 bases left in between. There are 14 residues in the CDR3. The V gene's germline CDR1 is SGHRS and CDR2 YFSETQ. This clonotype turned up a few times. As yet, its antigen is unknown. Overall study results and limits: Surviving recipient T cells and thymic progenitors accounted for the high day-60 TCRbeta diversity observed in some patients. One year after transplant, T-cell counts and diversity came mostly from newly produced T cells. Two months or so post-transplant, alpha-beta T cells reportedly derived from several hundred expanded graft clones.

Preparing the TCRbeta library involved the use of unique molecular identifiers. TCRdb used MiXCR to reprocess the PCR reads, holding one entry per CDR3 protein. Among some 300,000 distinct CDR3 sequences listed, just over 7.5% were seen once. The TCR originated in a female patient aged 2-10 years who had a stem cell transplant for Fanconi anemia, so the T cells may come from the graft donor. The sample in question was peripheral blood, obtained 360 days after TCRalphabeta/CD19-depleted stem cell transplant. The V and J genes are TRBV5-1 and TRBJ2-2; D remains ambiguous. CDR3 amino acids: CASRTRTNTGELFF. The DNA of the CDR3 is TGCGCCAGCAGAACCCGAACGAACACCGGGGAGCTGTTTTTT.